This T cell receptor beta chain derives from a study of vaccination and CD4 T cells after COVID-19. Study in general: Convalescent persons amounted to six males plus four females, two of whom were Hispanic.

Treatment indicated: approximately 11-day PBMC culture with coronavirus spike peptide pools or control peptides (ViraFEST assay). In regard to this clonotype: Its antigen is currently unknown.

The Oncomine TCR Beta short-read assay was applied to DNA of cultured CD4+ T cells. From the PCR reads, TCRdb called clonotypes with MiXCR, one entry per CDR3 protein. The sample includes some 9,700 distinct CDR3 sequences, around 70% of them seen just once. The clonotype originates from a human donor who had recovered from COVID-19. The sample was CD4+ T cells from blood, cultured in vitro.

CDR3 DNA: TGCGCCAGCAGCAGGACAAGGGGATTCTACAATGAGCAGTTCTTC. Translating gives CASSRTRGFYNEQFF. The chain uses TRBV10-1 and TRBJ2-1, with D tentatively TRBD1 (5 bases). The CDR3 has 15 residues. Germline values: CDR1 WNHNN, CDR2 SYGVQD (reference sequence). V was trimmed by 6 bases and J by 3 bases, leaving 15 bases between them.